The rows below give T cell receptor beta chains drawn from one sample of a study of blood T cell repertoires in COVID-19. The table came from immunoSEQ multiplex PCR; TCRdb's copy has only in-frame clones and leaves some out. The data show 250,000 to 350,000 clones, around 89% seen once. What was sequenced was peripheral blood. These receptor sequences come from a woman aged 45-65 years with active or convalescent COVID-19. CDR3s include the opening cysteine and the closing phenylalanine or tryptophan. Fields, in order: clone size, D gene, J gene, V gene, CDR3 DNA, CDR3 protein. D genes are given only for firm matches. Some rows have no size entry. The others give once, few or many, or a class for an expanded clone.

size: .; D: TRBD2; J: TRBJ2-7; V: TRBV11-2; DNA: TGTGCCAGCAGCTTAGCGGGGCTAGCGGGAGGTCGATACGAGCAGTACTTC; CDR3: CASSLAGLAGGRYEQYF
size: .; D: TRBD1; J: TRBJ1-6; V: TRBV19; DNA: TGTGCCAGTAGGGGGACAGACTATAATTCACCCCTCCACTTT; CDR3: CASRGTDYNSPLHF
size: .; D: TRBD1; J: TRBJ1-4; V: TRBV5-1; DNA: TGCGCCAGCGAGTTTCGCTGGCTTCGGACAGGGGATTTAGAAAAACTGTTTTTT; CDR3: CASEFRWLRTGDLEKLFF
size: .; D: .; J: TRBJ2-7; V: TRBV19; DNA: TGTGCCAGTAGTACACCCGGGTCTTCCTACGAGCAGTACTTC; CDR3: CASSTPGSSYEQYF
size: .; D: .; J: TRBJ2-2; V: TRBV19; DNA: TGTGCCAGTAGTATTTCCGGTCCCGGGGAGCTGTTTTTT; CDR3: CASSISGPGELFF
size: many; D: TRBD1; J: TRBJ1-3; V: TRBV5-8; DNA: TGTGCCAGCAGCCGGGACAGGGTCGGAAACACCATATATTTT; CDR3: CASSRDRVGNTIYF
size: .; D: .; J: TRBJ1-1; V: TRBV10-3; DNA: TGTGCCATCAGTACAGGAACGGAAGGGATCGGTGAAGCTTTCTTT; CDR3: CAISTGTEGIGEAFF
size: .; D: .; J: TRBJ2-7; V: TRBV9; DNA: TGTGCCAGCAGCCTCGGTACAGGGTCCTACGAGCAGTACTTC; CDR3: CASSLGTGSYEQYF
size: .; D: TRBD1; J: TRBJ1-5; V: TRBV3-1/TRBV3-2; DNA: TGTGCCAGCAGCCAAACGACAGGGGGCGGTCAGCCCCAGCATTTT; CDR3: CASSQTTGGGQPQHF
size: .; D: .; J: TRBJ1-6; V: TRBV9; DNA: TGTGCCAGCAGCGTCGAGACAGCGTTCAATTCACCCCTCCACTTT; CDR3: CASSVETAFNSPLHF
size: .; D: TRBD1; J: TRBJ1-1; V: TRBV30; DNA: TGTGCCTGGAGTGTTGACAGGGGTTCGAACACTGAAGCTTTCTTT; CDR3: CAWSVDRGSNTEAFF
size: once; D: TRBD1; J: TRBJ1-1; V: TRBV19; DNA: TGTGCCTCCCGGACAGGGGGCATCACTGAAGCTTTCTTT; CDR3: CASRTGGITEAFF
size: .; D: .; J: TRBJ2-6; V: TRBV29-1; DNA: TGCAGCGTTGCAGGGGCGGAGGGGGCCAACGTCCTGACTTTC; CDR3: CSVAGAEGANVLTF
size: .; D: TRBD1; J: TRBJ2-3; V: TRBV18; DNA: TGTGCCAGCTCACTAGGGACAGGAGGCACAGATACGCAGTATTTT; CDR3: CASSLGTGGTDTQYF
size: .; D: .; J: TRBJ1-2; V: TRBV19; DNA: TGTGCCAGTAGTTCCCCCACAGGACAGCTATACTATGGCTACACCTTC; CDR3: CASSSPTGQLYYGYTF
size: .; D: TRBD1; J: TRBJ1-2; V: TRBV27; DNA: TGTGCCAGCAGTTTAACAGGGGATTATGGCTACACCTTC; CDR3: CASSLTGDYGYTF
size: few; D: .; J: TRBJ2-4; V: TRBV4-3; DNA: TGCGCCAGCAGCCAACCGACAGTAGCCAAAAACATTCAGTACTTC; CDR3: CASSQPTVAKNIQYF
size: few; D: TRBD1; J: TRBJ2-6; V: TRBV14; DNA: TGTGCCAGCAGCCACTTGACAGGGGGAACCTCTGGGGCCAACGTCCTGACTTTC; CDR3: CASSHLTGGTSGANVLTF
size: .; D: .; J: TRBJ1-2; V: TRBV10-3; DNA: TGTGCCATCAGTGAGGGGCAGCTCGTGGGTGGCTACACCTTC; CDR3: CAISEGQLVGGYTF
size: .; D: TRBD2; J: TRBJ2-5; V: TRBV13; DNA: TGTGCCAGCAGCCGGACTAGCGGGGGCCCATTCGGGACCCAGTACTTC; CDR3: CASSRTSGGPFGTQYF
size: .; D: .; J: TRBJ2-7; V: TRBV25-1; DNA: TGTGCCAGCAGTGGTTACTACGAGCAGTACTTC; CDR3: CASSGYYEQYF
size: .; D: .; J: TRBJ2-2; V: TRBV9; DNA: TGTGCCAGCGGCATCGCGAACACCGGGGAGCTGTTTTTT; CDR3: CASGIANTGELFF
size: .; D: TRBD2; J: TRBJ2-3; V: TRBV20-1; DNA: TGCAGTGCTAGTGCCCACGGGGGGTCCACAGATACGCAGTATTTT; CDR3: CSASAHGGSTDTQYF
size: .; D: TRBD2; J: TRBJ2-7; V: TRBV5-4; DNA: TGTGCCAGCAGCTTGGGGCTAGCGGGGAACTACGAGCAGTACTTC; CDR3: CASSLGLAGNYEQYF
size: .; D: TRBD2; J: TRBJ2-7; V: TRBV4-2; DNA: TGTGCCAGCAGCGTGGGGTTACTAGCGGTTACCTACGAGCAGTACTTC; CDR3: CASSVGLLAVTYEQYF
size: once; D: .; J: TRBJ2-6; V: TRBV27; DNA: TGTGCCAGCAGTACCAACAGTGCCGGGGCCAACGTCCTGACTTTC; CDR3: CASSTNSAGANVLTF
size: .; D: .; J: TRBJ2-3; V: TRBV5-4; DNA: TGTGCCAGCAGCTTGAAGTTGAGCGGGTATTCGGATACGCAGTATTTT; CDR3: CASSLKLSGYSDTQYF
size: .; D: TRBD1; J: TRBJ1-2; V: TRBV30; DNA: TGTGCCTGGACCCCAGGGACAGGAGGATATGGCTACACCTTC; CDR3: CAWTPGTGGYGYTF
size: .; D: TRBD2; J: TRBJ2-1; V: TRBV7-9; DNA: TGTGCCAGCAGCTTAGGCACCTGGGGGCGCGGGAGGCCCAATGAGCAGTTCTTC; CDR3: CASSLGTWGRGRPNEQFF
size: .; D: TRBD1; J: TRBJ1-2; V: TRBV29-1; DNA: TGCAGGCTAACAGGGGCCCATGGCTACACCTTC; CDR3: CRLTGAHGYTF
size: .; D: .; J: TRBJ1-5; V: TRBV4-2; DNA: TGTGCCAGCAGCTCGGGGGGAGGCAGCAATCAGCCCCAGCATTTT; CDR3: CASSSGGGSNQPQHF
size: .; D: TRBD1; J: TRBJ2-7; V: TRBV6-2/TRBV6-3; DNA: TGTGCCAGCAGTTACTCGGCCCTACAGGGGGCCGGGCAGTACTTC; CDR3: CASSYSALQGAGQYF
size: .; D: TRBD1; J: TRBJ2-2; V: TRBV19; DNA: TGTGCCAGTGCCTGGGGACAGGGGAACACCGGGGAGCTGTTTTTT; CDR3: CASAWGQGNTGELFF
size: once; D: TRBD2; J: TRBJ2-3; V: TRBV13; DNA: TGTGCCAGCAGCTTTTTAGCGGGAGCGGGGCATACGCAGTATTTT; CDR3: CASSFLAGAGHTQYF
size: .; D: TRBD1; J: TRBJ1-6; V: TRBV18; DNA: TGTGCCAGCTCACCGGGACAGGGGAGGACACCCCTCCACTTT; CDR3: CASSPGQGRTPLHF
size: .; D: .; J: TRBJ2-1; V: TRBV9; DNA: TGTGCCAGCAGCGTAGGTCGCGGGAACAATGAGCAGTTCTTC; CDR3: CASSVGRGNNEQFF
size: .; D: .; J: TRBJ1-1; V: TRBV29-1; DNA: TGCAGCGTCCAGGGAACCATCATGAACACTGAAGCTTTCTTT; CDR3: CSVQGTIMNTEAFF
size: .; D: TRBD1; J: TRBJ1-1; V: TRBV12-5; DNA: TGTGCTAGTGGTTGGGCTGGACAGGGCACTGAAGCTTTCTTT; CDR3: CASGWAGQGTEAFF
size: .; D: .; J: TRBJ1-1; V: TRBV7-6; DNA: TGTGCCAGCAGCTTAGGGCAGGGGAACACTGAAGCTTTCTTT; CDR3: CASSLGQGNTEAFF
size: .; D: TRBD2; J: TRBJ2-3; V: TRBV6-5; DNA: TGTGCCAGCAGACTAGCGGGTAGCACAGATACGCAGTATTTT; CDR3: CASRLAGSTDTQYF
size: .; D: TRBD2; J: TRBJ2-1; V: TRBV11-2; DNA: TGTGCCAGCAGCCCCATAGCGGGAGGGTCCTACAATGAGCAGTTCTTC; CDR3: CASSPIAGGSYNEQFF
size: .; D: .; J: TRBJ2-7; V: TRBV5-1; DNA: TGCGCCAGCAGCTTGGTCCCGGGCTACGAGCAGTACTTC; CDR3: CASSLVPGYEQYF
size: .; D: TRBD1; J: TRBJ1-2; V: TRBV6-5; DNA: TGTGCCAGCAGTTACCGACAGGGCATCTATGGCTACACCTTC; CDR3: CASSYRQGIYGYTF
size: .; D: .; J: TRBJ1-6; V: TRBV4-3; DNA: TGCGCCAGCAGCCAAGATTCTGGGCCTGGTCGGTCACCCCTCCACTTT; CDR3: CASSQDSGPGRSPLHF
size: .; D: .; J: TRBJ2-2; V: TRBV19; DNA: TGTGCCAGTACCCCCCGGTCGGGGAACACCGGGGAGCTGTTTTTT; CDR3: CASTPRSGNTGELFF
size: .; D: TRBD2; J: TRBJ2-5; V: TRBV29-1; DNA: TGCAGCGTCCAGCCCAGACTAGCCCAAGAGACCCAGTACTTC; CDR3: CSVQPRLAQETQYF
size: once; D: TRBD2; J: TRBJ2-3; V: TRBV19; DNA: TGTGCCAGTAGTATCCAGCGGGACACAGATACGCAGTATTTT; CDR3: CASSIQRDTDTQYF
size: .; D: TRBD1; J: TRBJ1-1; V: TRBV5-1; DNA: TGCGCCAGCAGCCTAAGTGGGACAGGGAACACTGAAGCTTTCTTT; CDR3: CASSLSGTGNTEAFF
size: .; D: TRBD1; J: TRBJ2-1; V: TRBV2; DNA: TGTGCCAGCCGTCGGGGACAGGTCATAGTGGGCAATGAGCAGTTCTTC; CDR3: CASRRGQVIVGNEQFF
size: once; D: .; J: TRBJ2-7; V: TRBV7-8; DNA: TGTGCCAGCAGCCGACGCTCCTACGAGCAGTACTTC; CDR3: CASSRRSYEQYF
size: .; D: TRBD2; J: TRBJ2-1; V: TRBV7-3; DNA: TGTGCCAGCAGCTTAAGGGGCGGACTAGCGGGGGAACGCTCCTACAATGAGCAGTTCTTC; CDR3: CASSLRGGLAGERSYNEQFF
size: .; D: .; J: TRBJ2-1; V: TRBV1; DNA: TGCACCAGCAGCTGTAGCGAGAACAATGAGCAGTTCTTC; CDR3: CTSSCSENNEQFF
size: .; D: TRBD2; J: TRBJ2-7; V: TRBV27; DNA: TGTGCCAGCAGAGCGCCATACCTAGCGGCCGCCTACGAGCAGTACTTC; CDR3: CASRAPYLAAAYEQYF